This TCR beta chain came from a study of immune evolution from preneoplasia to lung adenocarcinoma. Using immunoSEQ multiplex PCR, the repertoire was profiled, and TCRdb retains in-frame clones only, with some absent. The table shows tens of thousands of clones, with about 80% occurring only once. This receptor was obtained from a person aged 60 to 70 with lung adenocarcinoma. The specimen sequenced was FFPE invasive lung adenocarcinoma tissue.

CDR3 protein: CASSLEGGVVYGYTF. In nucleotides, the CDR3 is TGTGCCAGCAGCTTAGAGGGGGGTGTCGTCTATGGCTACACCTTC. The rearrangement links TRBV7-9 to TRBJ1-2; D may be TRBD1 (6 bases). The CDR3 is 15 amino acids. The germline CDR1 and CDR2 sequences are SEHNR and FQNEAQ (reference sequence). Trimming left V 1 base short and J 4 bases short, with 13 bases between.